This entry lists 18 T cell receptor beta chains sequenced from one sample in a study of early T cells in non-severe SARS-CoV-2 infection. TCRdb independently ran MiXCR on the 5' RACE reads; one entry per CDR3 protein. In the table there are about 66,000 distinct CDR3 sequences, around 8.7% of which are singletons. The sample was whole blood. The source of these receptors is an adult who was a healthcare worker with PCR-confirmed SARS-CoV-2 infection or an uninfected control (not recorded which).

The V call is TRBV4-1, the J call TRBJ1-1; the D is unclear. Per germline, CDR1 MGHRA and CDR2 YSYEKL. V dropped 0 bases and J dropped 9 bases, with 11 bases sitting between them. The CDR3 contains 13 residues. CDR3 DNA: TGCGCCAGCAGCCAAGATAGGGAACGTAAAGCTTTCTTT. Protein: CASSQDRERKAFF.

This clonotype has a handful of counts. V is TRBV12-3 or TRBV12-4 and J is TRBJ2-1; 10 bases line up with TRBD2. The CDR3 has 16 amino acids. The V gene end was trimmed by 6 bases and the J gene end by 2 bases; junction bases not matched to a gene: 7. CDR3 bases: TGTGCCAGCAGCCGAAGACTAGCGGGCACCTACAATGAGCAGTTCTTC. Translating gives CASSRRLAGTYNEQFF.

This clonotype was counted only a few times. The genes are TRBV28 and TRBJ2-6, with D maybe TRBD1 (5 bases). Trimming pared 4 bases from V and 4 bases from J, leaving 8 bases between. This CDR3 comprises 14 residues. Germline V gene sequence: CDR1 MDHEN, CDR2 SYDVKM. CDR3 nucleotides: TGTGCCAGCAGTTCACGACAGGGGGCCAACGTCCTGACTTTC. Translated: CASSSRQGANVLTF.

The chain joins TRBV5-1 to TRBJ2-2, with 7 positions matching TRBD1. The germline gives CDR1 SGHRS, CDR2 YFSETQ. With V trimmed by 2 bases and J by 4 bases, 11 bases remained unmatched. The CDR3 totals 17 residues. CDR3 amino acids: CASSFADRARGTGELFF. The CDR3 DNA follows: TGCGCCAGCAGCTTCGCAGACAGGGCCAGGGGCACCGGGGAGCTGTTTTTT.

This clonotype was observed many times. This chain links TRBV27 with TRBJ2-1; 7 bases agree with TRBD2. V was clipped by 2 bases and J by 7 bases; unmatched bases: 11. There are 16 residues in the CDR3. Germline V gives CDR1 MNHEY, CDR2 SMNVEV (reference sequence). As DNA, the CDR3 is TGTGCCAGCAGTTTAGGGGGGGGACTGGTCGTTAATGAGCAGTTCTTC. Translation: CASSLGGGLVVNEQFF.

This clonotype appeared many times. This chain links TRBV11-2 with TRBJ2-5, with D perhaps TRBD2 (5 bases). The CDR3 runs to 13 residues. V lost 3 bases and J 4 bases, leaving 9 bases between the germline ends. Germline V gene data show CDR1 as SGHAT and CDR2 as FQNNGV. CDR3 sequence reads: CASSFSEGETQYF. The CDR3 region has the DNA TGTGCCAGCAGCTTTTCCGAGGGAGAGACCCAGTACTTC.

This clonotype was picked up many times. The rearrangement links TRBV11-2 to TRBJ2-3; D might be TRBD1 (7 bases). Germline-derived CDR1 and CDR2 are SGHAT and FQNNGV. This CDR3 is 15 amino acids long. The V gene lost 6 bases and the J gene lost 4 bases, with 17 bases spanning the gap. CDR3 amino acids: CASSPGGRQSDTQYF. CDR3 nucleotide sequence: TGTGCCAGCAGTCCAGGGGGGAGGCAGTCAGATACGCAGTATTTT.

This clonotype has just a few counts. The V and J genes are TRBV5-8 and TRBJ2-3, with a weak D call TRBD1 (6 bases). CDR3 length: 15 residues. Trimming removed 4 bases at V and 2 bases at J, with 14 bases between. Germline loops: CDR1 SGHTS, CDR2 YDEGEE. CDR3 DNA sequence: TGTGCCAGCAGCCGCCGGGACACGTACACAGATACGCAGTATTTT. This gives the protein CASSRRDTYTDTQYF. The entire variable domain, with the rest obtained from reference TRBV5-8 and TRBJ2-3, is as follows: EAGVTQSPTHLIKTRGQQATLRCSPISGHTSVYWYQQALGLGLQFLLWYDEGEERNRGNFPPRFSGRQFPNYSSELNVNALELEDSALYLCASSRRDTYTDTQYFGPGTRLTVL.

This clonotype was seen a handful of times. The chain links TRBV9 to TRBJ2-5; no reliable D call. The V gene lost 4 bases and the J gene lost 2 bases, with 15 bases spanning the gap. The CDR3 length is 15 residues. Per germline, CDR1 SGDLS and CDR2 YYNGEE. This chain's CDR3 is CASSSRHGQQETQYF. In DNA, the CDR3 is TGTGCCAGCAGCTCTAGACACGGGCAGCAAGAGACCCAGTACTTC.

This chain uses TRBV11-2 with TRBJ2-5; 9 bases match TRBD1. CDR3 size: 15 residues. The junction had 8 bases not matched to a gene; V was cut back by 5 bases and J by 4 bases. Germline V gene lookup returns CDR1 SGHAT and CDR2 FQNNGV. The CDR3 loop is CASSLLGQGSETQYF. CDR3 DNA: TGTGCCAGCAGCCTTCTGGGACAGGGTTCAGAGACCCAGTACTTC. The complete variable domain, with remaining parts taken from reference TRBV11-2 and TRBJ2-5, reads EAGVAQSPRYKIIEKRQSVAFWCNPISGHATLYWYQQILGQGPKLLIQFQNNGVVDDSQLPKDRFSAERLKGVDSTLKIQPAKLEDSAVYLCASSLLGQGSETQYFGPGTRLLVL.

The chain is built from TRBV20-1 and TRBJ2-7; a possible D gene is TRBD2 (6 bases). The CDR3 extends over 13 amino acids. Per the germline V gene, CDR1 is DFQATT and CDR2 is SNEGSKA (reference sequence). Trimming shortened V by 8 bases and J by 6 bases, and 20 bases separated the two germline ends. CDR3 sequence: CSLASREAGEQYF. The CDR3 bases are TGCAGTTTGGCGAGCAGGGAGGCAGGCGAGCAGTACTTC.

This clonotype was found a few times. V and J are TRBV5-1 and TRBJ1-1; no reliable D call. Germline assignment: CDR1 SGHRS and CDR2 YFSETQ. This CDR3 has 15 residues. V was pared by 0 bases and J by 3 bases, with 12 bases between. In nucleotides, the CDR3 is TGCGCCAGCAGCTTGGTCGGAGGTTGGGACACTGAAGCTTTCTTT. This translates into CASSLVGGWDTEAFF.

The DNA for the CDR3 is TGCGCCAGCAGCTTCCTGGGAGGGGTAACAGATACGCAGTATTTT. Its translation is CASSFLGGVTDTQYF. J is TRBJ2-3 and V is TRBV5-1, with TRBD2 matching over 7 bases. Germline V gene sequence: CDR1 SGHRS, CDR2 YFSETQ. Trimming took 2 bases from V and 3 from J; bases not matched to a gene: 6. The CDR3 spans 15 residues.

There are a few counts of this clonotype. The CDR3 here is CASSLASGSGYTF. CDR3 coding DNA: TGTGCCAGCAGCTTAGCATCTGGGAGTGGCTACACCTTC. The V gene is TRBV7-2, the J gene TRBJ1-2; no definite D call. Germline V gene sequence: CDR1 SGHTA, CDR2 FQGNSA. The CDR3 spans 13 residues. V dropped 0 bases and J dropped 7 bases, with 9 bases sitting between them.

This clonotype was seen ten or more times. V is TRBV3-1 and J is TRBJ2-1, with 7 bases aligning to TRBD2. CDR1 and CDR2 from the germline V gene are LGHDT and YNNKEL (reference sequence). The CDR3 sequence is 15 residues long. With 6 bases clipped from V and 0 bases from J, the junction kept 5 bases outside the gene matches. As DNA, the CDR3 is TGTGCCAGCAGTCCGTCGGGGGGCTCCTACAATGAGCAGTTCTTC. Its translation: CASSPSGGSYNEQFF.

This clonotype was seen many times. The chain employs TRBV6-6 and TRBJ1-6, with a possible D match to TRBD1 (6 bases). CDR3 length equals 14 residues. Looked up from germline, CDR1 is MNHNY and CDR2 is SVGAGI (reference sequence). Trimming removed 3 bases at V and 6 bases at J, with 9 bases between. The CDR3 loop is CASSYEGGNSPLHF. In DNA, the CDR3 is TGTGCCAGCAGTTATGAGGGGGGTAATTCACCCCTCCACTTT.

This clonotype was recorded a few times. V usage is TRBV29-1 and J usage is TRBJ2-1; D perhaps matches TRBD1 (6 bases). V lost 6 bases and J 2 bases, leaving 17 bases between the germline ends. The CDR3 spans 15 residues. Per the germline V gene, CDR1 is SQVTM and CDR2 is ANQGSEA. CDR3: CSVVGQNFPYNEQFF. CDR3 in DNA: TGCAGCGTCGTAGGACAGAACTTTCCCTACAATGAGCAGTTCTTC.

This clonotype has ten or more counts. This rearrangement joins TRBV19 to TRBJ2-1; weak D call: TRBD2 (6 bases). V lost 4 bases, J lost 5 bases, and 15 bases lay in between. This CDR3 spans 15 amino acids. CDR1 is LNHDA, CDR2 SQIVND, per germline (reference sequence). CDR3 residues: CASSRGDRSDNEQFF. Here the CDR3 DNA reads TGTGCCAGTAGTAGGGGGGATCGTAGCGACAATGAGCAGTTCTTC.